This T cell receptor beta chain originates from a study of response to subunit inactivated influenza vaccine. A word on this clonotype: What it binds is unknown.

From the RT-PCR reads, TCRdb called clonotypes with MiXCR, one entry per CDR3 protein. The sample consists of roughly 650,000 distinct CDR3 sequences, roughly 15% of them appearing once. Germline assignment: CDR1 SSHAT and CDR2 FNYEAQ (reference sequence). Trimming left V 5 bases short and J 5 bases short, with 9 bases between. This CDR3 has 13 amino acids. Study outcomes and limitations: Authors suggested seasonal influenza vaccinations each recruit few new T cells.

Sequencing used PBMCs from blood, obtained around two weeks before vaccination. The chain uses TRBV7-7 and TRBJ2-2, with D unclear. The sequence came from a man over 45 who received an inactivated influenza vaccine. The CDR3 bases are TGTGCCAGCAGCGAGGCCGGGACCGGGGAGCTGTTTTTT. Encoded protein: CASSEAGTGELFF.